The rows below give T cell receptor beta chains drawn from one sample of a study of cytomegalovirus exposure and HLA in healthy donors. The assay was immunoSEQ multiplex PCR, and TCRdb's table has in-frame clones only and misses some. The table shows some 30,000 clones, with roughly two fifths occurring only once. Sequencing used PBMCs. The receptors originated from a woman aged 45-65 years in good health and CMV-seronegative. The CDR3 runs from the conserved cysteine through the conserved F or W. The order of the fields is CDR3 length, clone size, J gene, V gene, D gene, CDR3 protein, CDR3 DNA. D genes are given only for firm matches. Some rows mark clone size as missing; the rest say once, few, many or name a class of expanded clone.

11,NA,TRBJ2-5,TRBV19,TRBD2,CASSRGGTQYF,TGTGCCAGTAGTAGGGGGGGGACCCAGTACTTC
18,once,TRBJ2-3,TRBV5-6,TRBD2,CASSLVLAGAGNTDTQYF,TGTGCCAGCAGCCTCGTACTAGCGGGGGCCGGTAACACAGATACGCAGTATTTT
14,NA,TRBJ2-5,TRBV11-2,NA,CASSLWRGGETQYF,TGTGCCAGCAGCTTATGGAGGGGTGGAGAGACCCAGTACTTC
14,NA,TRBJ1-4,TRBV7-9,TRBD1,CASSSGTGTEKLFF,TGTGCCAGCAGCTCCGGGACAGGGACTGAAAAACTGTTTTTT
15,few,TRBJ2-1,TRBV11-3,TRBD2,CASSLSGRASNEQFF,TGTGCCAGCAGCTTAAGCGGGAGGGCCAGCAATGAGCAGTTCTTC
11,NA,TRBJ2-5,TRBV11-2,NA,CASSFEGTQYF,TGTGCCAGCAGCTTTGAGGGGACCCAGTACTTC
14,NA,TRBJ1-1,TRBV6-1,TRBD1,CASNLQGARTEAFF,TGTGCCAGTAACCTACAGGGGGCTCGAACTGAAGCTTTCTTT
14,few,TRBJ2-7,TRBV7-9,NA,CASSQRDRLNEQYF,TGTGCCAGCAGCCAGCGGGACAGGCTCAACGAGCAGTACTTC
14,NA,TRBJ1-2,TRBV15,TRBD1,CATSRATGVYGYTF,TGTGCCACCAGCAGGGCGACAGGGGTTTATGGCTACACCTTC
16,NA,TRBJ2-3,TRBV6-6,NA,CASGGLGGDHTDTQYF,TGTGCCAGCGGGGGGCTTGGGGGGGACCACACAGATACGCAGTATTTT
15,once,TRBJ2-7,TRBV5-4,NA,CAGSLALTSSYEQYF,TGTGCCGGCAGCTTGGCCTTGACAAGCTCCTACGAGCAGTACTTC
15,NA,TRBJ2-2,TRBV28,NA,CASTTQGSVAGELFF,TGTGCCAGCACCACACAGGGATCGGTGGCCGGGGAGCTGTTTTTT
17,NA,TRBJ1-2,TRBV11-2,NA,CASSLREERPFNYSYTF,TGTGCCAGCAGCTTACGGGAAGAGCGCCCTTTTAACTATAGCTACACCTTC
15,few,TRBJ1-2,TRBV7-9,TRBD1,CASSLDRGPTGGYTF,TGTGCCAGCAGCCTTGACAGGGGGCCCACGGGAGGCTACACCTTC
11,few,TRBJ2-1,TRBV7-9,NA,CSSSLGRDEFF,TGTTCCAGCAGCTTAGGGCGGGACGAGTTCTTC
14,few,TRBJ1-2,TRBV6-5,NA,CASSSANRDHGYTF,TGTGCCAGCAGTTCCGCCAACAGGGATCATGGCTACACCTTC
17,NA,TRBJ2-3,TRBV5-8,TRBD2,CASSLGTSGGDTDTQYF,TGTGCCAGCAGCCTGGGGACTAGCGGGGGGGACACAGATACGCAGTATTTT
14,few,TRBJ2-7,TRBV18,NA,CASSLDSFSYEQYF,TGTGCCAGCTCGCTCGACAGCTTTTCCTACGAGCAGTACTTC
14,few,TRBJ2-7,TRBV2,TRBD2,CASSRRGTSAEQYF,TGTGCCAGCAGTCGGAGGGGGACTAGTGCCGAGCAGTACTTC
17,NA,TRBJ2-7,TRBV7-9,TRBD1,CASSRIPRTGPSYEQYF,TGTGCCAGCAGCCGAATACCCCGGACAGGGCCATCCTACGAGCAGTACTTC
14,once,TRBJ2-5,TRBV12-2,NA,CACAAGGYQETQYF,TGTGCCTGCGCTGCGGGGGGGTACCAAGAGACCCAGTACTTC
13,NA,TRBJ2-4,TRBV27,NA,CASSPQGQGIQYF,TGTGCCAGCAGTCCCCAGGGGCAGGGCATTCAGTACTTC
16,few,TRBJ1-2,TRBV19,TRBD1,CASSTFPGQGNYGYTF,TGTGCCAGTAGTACCTTCCCGGGACAGGGAAACTATGGCTACACCTTC
14,NA,TRBJ1-1,TRBV5-5,NA,CASSLIEAPTEAFF,TGTGCCAGCAGCTTGATTGAGGCGCCCACTGAAGCTTTCTTT
12,medium-sized,TRBJ2-3,TRBV19,NA,CASSMAVDTQYF,TGTGCCAGTAGTATGGCGGTAGATACGCAGTATTTT
13,NA,TRBJ2-2,TRBV29-1,TRBD1,CSVGGQGTGELFF,TGCAGCGTTGGGGGACAGGGCACCGGGGAGCTGTTTTTT
14,NA,TRBJ2-1,TRBV19,NA,CASSIPGFGNEQFF,TGTGCCAGTAGTATCCCCGGTTTCGGCAATGAGCAGTTCTTC
15,few,TRBJ1-4,TRBV2,TRBD1,CASSDRQGAREKLFF,TGTGCCAGCAGCGACCGACAGGGGGCCCGAGAAAAACTGTTTTTT
16,NA,TRBJ2-1,TRBV9,TRBD2,CASSVAGELAGARQFF,TGTGCCAGCAGCGTAGCGGGGGAGCTAGCGGGGGCGCGGCAGTTCTTC
13,NA,TRBJ2-1,TRBV18,NA,CASSPGRHNEQFF,TGTGCCAGCTCACCGGGCAGACACAATGAGCAGTTCTTC
14,few,TRBJ2-3,TRBV5-1,NA,CASKGWEPTDTQYF,TGCGCCAGCAAAGGTTGGGAGCCCACAGATACGCAGTATTTT
16,few,TRBJ2-2,TRBV4-1,NA,CASSHDEAGDTGELFF,TGCGCCAGCAGCCACGACGAAGCGGGCGACACCGGGGAGCTGTTTTTT
13,NA,TRBJ2-3,TRBV29-1,NA,CSARTAVTDTQYF,TGCAGCGCGAGGACAGCCGTCACAGATACGCAGTATTTT
15,few,TRBJ1-1,TRBV4-1,NA,CASSQASGGTTEAFF,TGCGCCAGCAGCCAAGCTTCAGGTGGGACTACTGAAGCTTTCTTT
16,few,TRBJ2-5,TRBV5-8,TRBD2,CASSLGTSGRQETQYF,TGTGCCAGCAGTTTGGGGACTAGCGGGAGACAAGAGACCCAGTACTTC
13,NA,TRBJ2-2,TRBV30,NA,CAWRGGNTGELFF,TGTGCCTGGAGGGGAGGGAACACCGGGGAGCTGTTTTTT
14,NA,TRBJ2-5,TRBV9,NA,CASSVGQPGETQYF,TGTGCCAGCAGCGTCGGACAGCCGGGGGAGACCCAGTACTTC
16,NA,TRBJ2-2,TRBV7-7,TRBD2,CASSLDGGRNTGELFF,TGTGCCAGCAGCTTAGACGGGGGGAGGAACACCGGGGAGCTGTTTTTT
14,few,TRBJ1-1,TRBV6-5,NA,CASTPSGLNTEAFF,TGTGCCAGCACCCCGTCGGGGTTAAACACTGAAGCTTTCTTT
13,few,TRBJ1-2,TRBV6-6,TRBD1,CASSYGQGGGYTF,TGTGCCAGCAGTTACGGACAGGGAGGTGGCTACACCTTC
15,NA,TRBJ1-5,TRBV10-3,TRBD1,CAISEFGQGNQPQHF,TGTGCCATCAGTGAGTTTGGACAGGGTAATCAGCCCCAGCATTTT
14,NA,TRBJ2-3,TRBV2,NA,CASSEASGTDTQYF,TGTGCCAGCAGTGAAGCTTCGGGCACAGATACGCAGTATTTT
14,NA,TRBJ2-1,TRBV4-2,TRBD1,CASSQTGGLDEQFF,TGTGCCAGCAGCCAAACAGGGGGCCTTGATGAGCAGTTCTTC
18,NA,TRBJ2-7,TRBV10-2,TRBD2,CASSGGIATSGGPYEQYF,TGCGCCAGCAGTGGGGGTATCGCGACTAGCGGGGGGCCCTACGAGCAGTACTTC
14,few,TRBJ1-1,TRBV4-1,TRBD1,CASSQGGQLTEAFF,TGCGCCAGCAGCCAAGGGGGACAGCTCACTGAAGCTTTCTTT
17,NA,TRBJ2-5,TRBV7-9,NA,CASSLKGLPRDGQTQYF,TGTGCCAGCAGCTTAAAGGGCCTCCCCAGGGATGGTCAGACCCAGTACTTC
17,few,TRBJ2-3,TRBV5-1,NA,CASSLRGRGASTDTQYF,TGCGCCAGCAGCTTGAGGGGGCGGGGGGCAAGCACAGATACGCAGTATTTT
17,once,TRBJ1-2,TRBV21-1,NA,CASSTPERGRKWDGYTF,TGTGCCAGCAGCACCCCGGAGAGGGGGCGAAAATGGGATGGCTACACCTTC
14,NA,TRBJ2-7,TRBV5-1,NA,CASSLDSRGYEQYF,TGCGCCAGCAGCTTAGATTCCAGGGGATACGAGCAGTACTTC
18,NA,TRBJ1-2,TRBV27,TRBD1,CASSLSMPPLTGDDGYTF,TGTGCCAGCAGTTTATCGATGCCCCCCCTCACAGGGGATGACGGCTACACCTTC
14,NA,TRBJ1-4,TRBV29-1,TRBD1,CSALRQGESEKLFF,TGCAGCGCTTTAAGACAGGGGGAAAGTGAAAAACTGTTTTTT
17,NA,TRBJ2-7,TRBV12-5,NA,CASAFVSGSAAIYEQYF,TGTGCTAGTGCCTTTGTGTCCGGGTCAGCGGCTATCTACGAGCAGTACTTC
15,NA,TRBJ2-3,TRBV7-2,TRBD2,CASSLGLGRTDTQYF,TGTGCCAGCAGCCTCGGACTAGGGAGGACAGATACGCAGTATTTT
15,NA,TRBJ2-1,TRBV2,TRBD2,CASSASGPSYNEQFF,TGTGCCAGCAGTGCTAGCGGGCCTTCCTACAATGAGCAGTTCTTC
13,few,TRBJ2-7,TRBV10-2,TRBD2,CATHSGGKYEQYF,TGCGCCACCCATAGCGGGGGGAAATACGAGCAGTACTTC